This T cell receptor (beta chain) was documented in a study of CD8 T cells in ankylosing spondylitis. Study-level points and caveats: Within ankylosing spondylitis blood, a TCR beta motif made up of seven to nine highly homologous variants appeared to be characteristic. Reportedly, significant enrichment of disease-linked clones occurred in matched ankylosing spondylitis synovial fluid.

V gave up 1 base and J gave up 6 bases, with 12 bases separating them. The CDR3 is made up of 14 amino acids. Looked up from germline, CDR1 is SQVTM and CDR2 is ANQGSEA. Preparation of TCR beta libraries was done by quantitative 5'-RACE with molecular barcodes. TCRdb re-called the 5' RACE reads with MiXCR, one entry per CDR3 protein. Here the sample spans a few hundred thousand distinct CDR3 sequences, approximately 20% being singletons. Comments on this clonotype: As yet, its antigen is unknown.

The sample was blood, either unsorted or a sorted T cell fraction (not recorded which). The sequence was collected from a male donor with ankylosing spondylitis. This chain uses TRBV29-1 with TRBJ1-4, with D maybe TRBD1 (6 bases). CDR3 sequence: CSVEGGQEDEKLFF. The DNA for the CDR3 is TGCAGCGTTGAAGGGGGACAAGAGGATGAAAAACTGTTTTTT.